The 28 T cell receptor beta chains listed next were all sequenced from one sample in a study of glioma-infiltrating T cells after dendritic cell vaccination. The repertoire was sequenced with immunoSEQ multiplex PCR; TCRdb's copy has only in-frame clones and lacks some. The sample holds more than 95,000 clones, more than 80% seen once. This material consisted of blood, taken before dendritic cell vaccination. Receptor source: a human donor with glioblastoma.

The chain uses TRBV7-9 and TRBJ1-2; D is unclear. Trimming cost V 1 base and J 2 bases, with 8 bases left between them. Germline assignment: CDR1 SEHNR and CDR2 FQNEAQ (reference sequence). This CDR3 contains 14 residues. The CDR3 DNA reads TGTGCCAGCAGCTTAGAGGGAGGGAACTATGGCTACACCTTC. Residues: CASSLEGGNYGYTF.

The chain has TRBV4-1 and TRBJ2-5; weak D call: TRBD2 (6 bases). The germline V gene encodes CDR1 MGHRA and CDR2 YSYEKL. V was cut by 3 bases and J by 4 bases, with 15 bases left in between. The CDR3 loop spans 15 amino acids. The CDR3 here is CASSHHGLATETQYF. The CDR3 DNA is TGCGCCAGCAGCCACCACGGGCTAGCGACAGAGACCCAGTACTTC.

The gene calls are TRBV9 and TRBJ1-2; 12 bases agree with TRBD1. This CDR3 has 17 residues. Germline CDR1 reads SGDLS; CDR2 reads YYNGEE. The junction had 8 bases not matched to a gene; V was cut back by 3 bases and J by 2 bases. Here the CDR3 DNA reads TGTGCCAGCAGCGCAAACCGGGACAGGGGGCGAAACTATGGCTACACCTTC. Encoded protein: CASSANRDRGRNYGYTF. The variable domain in full, with the rest retrieved from reference TRBV9 and TRBJ1-2, is DSGVTQTPKHLITATGQRVTLRCSPRSGDLSVYWYQQSLDQGLQFLIQYYNGEERAKGNILERFSAQQFPDLHSELNLSSLELGDSALYFCASSANRDRGRNYGYTFGSGTRLTVV.

The chain uses TRBV10-2 and TRBJ2-5, with D maybe TRBD1 (5 bases). The V end was cut by 6 bases, the J end by 2 bases, with 13 bases between. Germline assignment: CDR1 WSHSY and CDR2 SAAADI. There are 14 residues in the CDR3. The CDR3 here is CASRISTGQETQYF. CDR3 sequence (DNA): TGCGCCAGCAGGATAAGTACAGGACAAGAGACCCAGTACTTC.

This clone appeared a few times. This chain uses TRBV5-4 with TRBJ2-3; D gene ambiguous. Trimming removed 4 bases from V and 3 bases from J, with 18 bases in between. Germline V lookup: CDR1 SGHNT, CDR2 YYREEE (reference sequence). The CDR3 spans 16 residues. The chain's CDR3 is CASSNVISPATDTQYF. The CDR3 DNA sequence: TGTGCCAGCAGCAACGTAATTAGCCCGGCGACAGATACGCAGTATTTT.

The rearrangement uses TRBV6-5 and TRBJ1-2, with 7 bases identical to TRBD1. Germline V lookup: CDR1 MNHEY, CDR2 SVGAGI. Trimming took 2 bases from V and 7 from J; bases not matched to a gene: 4. CDR3 length: 13 residues. The DNA of the CDR3 is TGTGCCAGCAGTTACGAGGGGGCCGGTGGCTACACCTTC. Translating gives CASSYEGAGGYTF.

V usage is TRBV4-1 and J usage is TRBJ2-5; D is perhaps TRBD2 (5 bases). V lost 1 base and J 5 bases, leaving 11 bases between the germline ends. The CDR3 runs to 14 residues. The germline gives CDR1 MGHRA, CDR2 YSYEKL. This CDR3 reads CASSQADREETQYF. The CDR3, as DNA: TGCGCCAGCAGCCAAGCAGATAGGGAGGAGACCCAGTACTTC.

The chain employs TRBV18 and TRBJ1-2; D remains ambiguous. The CDR3 runs to 12 residues. V lost 2 bases, J lost 8 bases, and 9 bases lay in between. Germline V CDR1 and CDR2: KGHSH, LQKENI. CDR3 sequence reads: CASSPSLEGYTF. The CDR3 DNA is TGTGCCAGCTCACCAAGCCTGGAGGGCTACACCTTC.

The chain uses TRBV6-1 and TRBJ2-2; 7 nucleotides match TRBD1. V was clipped by 10 bases and J by 6 bases; unmatched bases: 5. This CDR3 spans 12 amino acids. CDR1 and CDR2 from the germline V gene are MNHNS and SASEGT. The CDR3 protein is CATRQGSGELFF. The CDR3 coding sequence is TGTGCCACCCGACAGGGTTCCGGGGAGCTGTTTTTT.

V is TRBV11-3 and J is TRBJ2-3; 7 nucleotides align to TRBD2. Germline V gene data show CDR1 as SGHNT and CDR2 as YENEEA. The junction had 10 bases not matched to a gene; V was cut back by 5 bases and J by 5 bases. This CDR3 has 15 amino acids. The CDR3 DNA reads as TGTGCCAGCAGCCCCGGACTAGTGAGTGAAGATACGCAGTATTTT. Amino acid sequence: CASSPGLVSEDTQYF.

The rearrangement uses TRBV5-4 and TRBJ2-7; maybe TRBD1 (6 bases). Germline V gives CDR1 SGHNT, CDR2 YYREEE (reference sequence). The ends were cut back, 2 bases at V and 2 bases at J, with 11 bases in the middle. CDR3 size: 14 residues. The CDR3 region is CASSFGDKTYEQYF. As DNA, the CDR3 is TGTGCCAGCAGCTTTGGGGACAAGACCTACGAGCAGTACTTC.

This chain joins TRBV2 and TRBJ1-5; D gene uncertain. This CDR3 is 14 amino acids long. V lost 7 bases to trimming and J lost 0 bases, with 10 bases between them. The germline gives CDR1 SNHLY, CDR2 FYNNEI. The CDR3 protein is CASKAAYSNQPQHF. The CDR3 nucleotides are TGTGCCAGCAAAGCCGCGTATAGCAATCAGCCCCAGCATTTT.

The chain employs TRBV7-8 and TRBJ1-4; tentatively, D is TRBD1 (6 bases). Germline CDR1 reads SGHVS; CDR2 reads FQNEAQ. The CDR3 totals 18 residues. V lost 1 base to trimming and J lost 1 base, with 16 bases between them. This CDR3 is CASSLGRTRGVTNEKLFF. The CDR3 DNA reads TGTGCCAGCAGCTTAGGGCGGACCAGGGGTGTAACTAATGAAAAACTGTTTTTT.

This chain joins TRBV11-2 and TRBJ2-2; D remains unclear. V was trimmed by 6 bases and J by 2 bases, leaving 4 bases between them. The germline V gene has CDR1 SGHAT and CDR2 FQNNGV. The CDR3 spans 12 residues. The CDR3 nucleotides read TGTGCCAGCAGGAGTAACACCGGGGAGCTGTTTTTT. This sequence encodes CASRSNTGELFF. The complete variable domain, with remaining parts taken from reference TRBV11-2 and TRBJ2-2, reads EAGVAQSPRYKIIEKRQSVAFWCNPISGHATLYWYQQILGQGPKLLIQFQNNGVVDDSQLPKDRFSAERLKGVDSTLKIQPAKLEDSAVYLCASRSNTGELFFGEGSRLTVL.

The chain uses TRBV18 and TRBJ2-6; a possible D gene is TRBD1 (6 bases). The germline V and J ends were trimmed by 4 bases and 0 bases, with 19 bases remaining between them. This CDR3 region has 19 residues. Germline CDR1 and CDR2: KGHSH and LQKENI. CDR3 loop: CASSLFLRTDLSGANVLTF. CDR3 coding DNA: TGTGCCAGCTCACTATTTCTTCGGACAGACCTCTCTGGGGCCAACGTCCTGACTTTC.

CDR3: CASSLGGGEEETQYF. The CDR3 nucleotides read TGTGCCAGCAGCTTAGGAGGGGGAGAAGAAGAGACCCAGTACTTC. This chain joins TRBV7-2 and TRBJ2-5; maybe TRBD1 (6 bases). Germline V gene sequence: CDR1 SGHTA, CDR2 FQGNSA. The V gene lost 1 base and the J gene lost 3 bases, with 12 bases spanning the gap. This CDR3 spans 15 amino acids.

The chain recombines TRBV5-4 with TRBJ2-5, with TRBD1 identical over 8 bases. The CDR3 contains 15 residues. Germline V CDR1 and CDR2: SGHNT, YYREEE (reference sequence). Germline trimming cut 0 bases from V and 5 bases from J; bases unmatched to any gene: 6. CDR3 protein: CASSLGTGGMETQYF. The CDR3 DNA is TGTGCCAGCAGCTTGGGAACAGGGGGAATGGAGACCCAGTACTTC.

The chain employs TRBV7-6 and TRBJ2-3, with 8 nucleotides matching TRBD2. Trimming removed 5 bases from V and 3 bases from J; junction bases left unmatched: 19. CDR1 and CDR2 (germline): SGHVS, FNYEAQ. The CDR3 runs 19 residues. The CDR3 sequence is CASSHRPGGPQWRTDTQYF. Here the CDR3 DNA reads TGTGCCAGCAGCCACAGACCGGGGGGGCCGCAGTGGAGAACAGATACGCAGTATTTT.

V and J are TRBV2 and TRBJ2-5, with TRBD2 matching 15 bases. The CDR3 is 18 amino acids. Germline V lookup: CDR1 SNHLY, CDR2 FYNNEI. Trimming at V came to 4 bases and at J to 0 bases, leaving 6 bases not matched to a gene. CDR3 sequence (DNA): TGTGCCAGCAGTGCAGGGACTAGCGGGGGGTCGTACCAAGAGACCCAGTACTTC. Amino acids: CASSAGTSGGSYQETQYF.

The DNA of the CDR3 is TGTGCCAGCAGTTTACTCAGGGACCAAGAGACCCAGTACTTC. Residues: CASSLLRDQETQYF. The rearrangement joins TRBV27 to TRBJ2-5; tentative D call: TRBD1 (5 bases). CDR3 length equals 14 residues. In germline, CDR1 is MNHEY, CDR2 SMNVEV (reference sequence). Trimming shortened V by 2 bases and J by 0 bases, and 7 bases separated the two germline ends.

CDR3 sequence reads: CASSYAGTGSSPLHF. For the CDR3, the DNA is TGTGCCAGCAGTTACGCCGGGACAGGGAGCTCACCCCTCCACTTT. This chain uses TRBV6-6 with TRBJ1-6; TRBD1 agrees at 9 bases. CDR3 length: 15 amino acids. Per germline, CDR1 MNHNY and CDR2 SVGAGI (reference sequence). The V gene end was trimmed by 2 bases and the J gene end by 10 bases; junction bases not matched to a gene: 6.

The chain employs TRBV19 and TRBJ2-5; the D is unclear. In germline, CDR1 is LNHDA, CDR2 SQIVND (reference sequence). Deletions cut 1 base from V and 7 bases from J, with 10 bases between. The CDR3 sequence is 13 residues long. The CDR3 loop reads CASSIGELGTQYF. For the CDR3, the DNA is TGTGCCAGTAGTATAGGCGAGCTTGGGACCCAGTACTTC.

V gene TRBV19 combines with J gene TRBJ2-7; 8 positions match TRBD1. Trimming took 5 bases from V and 5 from J; bases not matched to a gene: 14. This CDR3 is built from 16 residues. CDR1 and CDR2 from the germline V gene are LNHDA and SQIVND (reference sequence). The CDR3 reads CASSSGQGDLRDEQYF. DNA for the CDR3: TGTGCCAGTAGTTCAGGACAGGGCGACCTTCGGGACGAGCAGTACTTC.

The chain has TRBV5-1 and TRBJ2-7, with TRBD1 matching 7 bases. V gave up 0 bases and J gave up 6 bases; unmatched junction bases: 3. The CDR3 has 13 amino acids. Germline loops: CDR1 SGHRS, CDR2 YFSETQ. CDR3: CASSLAGGTEQYF. The CDR3 bases are TGCGCCAGCAGCTTGGCAGGGGGTACCGAGCAGTACTTC.

The chain couples TRBV27 to TRBJ2-7, with TRBD1 matching over 12 bases. The CDR3 has 15 amino acids. With V trimmed by 1 base and J by 5 bases, 3 bases remained unmatched. CDR1 is MNHEY, CDR2 SMNVEV, per germline (reference sequence). CDR3 loop: CASSLLGTGGHEQYF. Written as DNA, the CDR3 is TGTGCCAGCAGTTTATTGGGGACAGGGGGCCACGAGCAGTACTTC.

This clone has just a few counts. The chain has TRBV2 and TRBJ1-4; 11 bases match TRBD1. This CDR3 spans 14 amino acids. Trimming at V came to 6 bases and at J to 8 bases, leaving 5 bases not matched to a gene. In germline, CDR1 is SNHLY, CDR2 FYNNEI. This chain's CDR3 is CASRTGQGEEKLFF. CDR3 DNA: TGTGCCAGCAGGACGGGACAGGGGGAGGAAAAACTGTTTTTT.

This chain connects TRBV5-1 to TRBJ1-2, with D tentatively TRBD1 (5 bases). This CDR3 spans 14 amino acids. The germline V gene encodes CDR1 SGHRS and CDR2 YFSETQ. With 4 bases removed from V and 3 bases from J, the gap between germline ends came to 13 bases. CDR3 loop: CASSNIRGDYGYTF. The CDR3 DNA reads TGCGCCAGCAGCAATATTAGGGGCGACTATGGCTACACCTTC.

The gene calls are TRBV4-1 and TRBJ2-5, with 7 bases fitting TRBD2. Trimming at V came to 3 bases and at J to 0 bases, leaving 4 bases not matched to a gene. From germline, CDR1 is MGHRA and CDR2 YSYEKL. CDR3 length: 15 amino acids. CDR3 amino acids: CASSQLRGYQETQYF. The CDR3 DNA reads TGCGCCAGCAGCCAGTTGCGGGGGTACCAAGAGACCCAGTACTTC.